This paragraph reports one TCR beta chain. CDR3 length: 15 residues. CDR1 MNHNY and CDR2 SVGAGI come from the germline V gene (reference sequence). V lost 8 bases and J lost 3; bases outside the gene matches: 11. The source of the sample is a study of T cell changes during pregnancy in multiple sclerosis. Only in-frame clones appear in the TCRdb table, and some are missing; sequencing was by immunoSEQ multiplex PCR. The data show about 24,000 clones, roughly nine tenths seen once. The origin of this receptor is a female donor in good health, enrolled as a control in a pregnancy study. The chain has TRBV6-6 and TRBJ2-3; TRBD2 matches at 7 bases. The source was CD8+ T cells from peripheral blood mononuclear cells, collected in the third trimester of pregnancy. The chain's CDR3 is CASASGTTTTDTQYF. In nucleotides, the CDR3 is TGTGCCAGCGCCTCCGGGACTACTACGACAGATACGCAGTATTTT.